One sample yielded the 14 T cell receptor beta chains listed below, sequenced in a study of OX40 agonist ivuxolimab in advanced cancers. Repertoires were generated with immunoSEQ multiplex PCR, while TCRdb's copy carries only in-frame clones and drops some. The sample has 65,000 to 95,000 clones; more than 70% are singletons. The specimen was CD4+ or CD8+ T cells sorted from blood, collected in a trial of the OX40 agonist ivuxolimab. The receptors shown here come from an adult with an advanced solid tumor such as melanoma, head and neck, liver or kidney cancer.

This rearrangement joins TRBV27 to TRBJ2-5, with 7 bases identical to TRBD2. V shed 0 bases and J 7 bases; nucleotides not matched to a gene: 8. From germline, CDR1 is MNHEY and CDR2 SMNVEV (reference sequence). This CDR3 region has 15 residues. The CDR3 protein is CASSLSLPPGGTQYF. The CDR3 DNA sequence: TGTGCCAGCAGTTTATCGCTCCCCCCGGGGGGGACCCAGTACTTC.

J is TRBJ2-2 and V is TRBV19, with 10 bases lining up with TRBD2. The germline gives CDR1 LNHDA, CDR2 SQIVND (reference sequence). V gave up 6 bases and J gave up 7 bases; unmatched junction bases: 5. This CDR3 contains 14 residues. CDR3 residues: CASSTSGIYGELFF. The DNA for the CDR3 is TGTGCCAGTAGCACTAGCGGGATTTACGGGGAGCTGTTTTTT. Supplemented by reference TRBV19 and TRBJ2-2, the full variable domain reads DGGITQSPKYLFRKEGQNVTLSCEQNLNHDAMYWYRQDPGQGLRLIYYSQIVNDFQKGDIAEGYSVSREKKESFPLTVTSAQKNPTAFYLCASSTSGIYGELFFGEGSRLTVL.

The chain combines TRBV4-1 with TRBJ1-2, with TRBD1 matching over 9 bases. The CDR3 runs to 15 residues. The germline V gene has CDR1 MGHRA and CDR2 YSYEKL. Trimming at V came to 4 bases and at J to 1 base, leaving 4 bases not matched to a gene. In DNA form, the CDR3 reads TGCGCCAGCAGCCCCCGGGACAGGGATAACTATGGCTACACCTTC. Its protein is CASSPRDRDNYGYTF.

The rearrangement uses TRBV10-3 and TRBJ2-7, with 15 positions matching TRBD2. From germline, CDR1 is ENHRY and CDR2 SYGVKD. The CDR3 runs 15 residues. Trimming removed 6 bases from V and 6 bases from J; junction bases left unmatched: 6. The CDR3 coding sequence is TGTGCCATCAGCGATTGGACTAGCGGGGGGGGCGAGCAGTACTTC. This gives the protein CAISDWTSGGGEQYF.

The chain has TRBV29-1 and TRBJ1-1; 11 bases are shared with TRBD1. The J segment lost 3 bases and the V segment lost 4 bases, leaving 1 base of the junction unmatched. Germline CDR1 is SQVTM and CDR2 is ANQGSEA. This CDR3 is 13 amino acids long. Written as DNA, the CDR3 is TGCAGCGTTGCGGGACAGGGGGACACTGAAGCTTTCTTT. Residues: CSVAGQGDTEAFF. Supplemented by reference TRBV29-1 and TRBJ1-1, the full variable domain reads SAVISQKPSRDICQRGTSLTIQCQVDSQVTMMFWYRQQPGQSLTLIATANQGSEATYESGFVIDKFPISRPNLTFSTLTVSNMSPEDSSIYLCSVAGQGDTEAFFGQGTRLTVV.

The chain joins TRBV2 to TRBJ1-2, with D hard to call. Trimming took 5 bases from V and 8 from J, leaving 15 bases between them. The germline V gene encodes CDR1 SNHLY and CDR2 FYNNEI. The CDR3 consists of 13 residues. The CDR3 DNA follows: TGTGCCAGCAGTACAAATTACAGAGGGGGCTACACCTTC. It yields the protein CASSTNYRGGYTF. The full variable domain, completed using reference TRBV2 and TRBJ1-2, is EPEVTQTPSHQVTQMGQEVILRCVPISNHLYFYWYRQILGQKVEFLVSFYNNEISEKSEIFDDQFSVERPDGSNFTLKIRSTKLEDSAMYFCASSTNYRGGYTFGSGTRLTVV.

The V call is TRBV2, the J call TRBJ2-1; 7 nucleotides agree with TRBD2. The CDR3 loop spans 15 amino acids. V lost 4 bases to trimming and J lost 5 bases; unmatched junction nucleotides: 8. Germline loops: CDR1 SNHLY, CDR2 FYNNEI. The CDR3 loop is CASSGEGKVHNEQFF. DNA of the CDR3: TGTGCCAGCAGTGGGGAGGGAAAGGTCCACAATGAGCAGTTCTTC.

The V and J genes are TRBV28 and TRBJ2-7; perhaps TRBD2 as D (7 bases). The CDR3 consists of 13 residues. The germline V gene encodes CDR1 MDHEN and CDR2 SYDVKM. The ends were cut back, 10 bases at V and 4 bases at J, with 17 bases in the middle. Written as DNA, the CDR3 is TGTGCCATCCTGGGGGGGGGCGCTTACGAGCAGTACTTC. Encoded protein: CAILGGGAYEQYF.

This chain uses TRBV7-9 with TRBJ2-3; 7 bases are shared with TRBD1. Germline V gives CDR1 SEHNR, CDR2 FQNEAQ (reference sequence). The CDR3 contains 15 residues. Losses at the gene ends were 1 base for V and 3 bases for J; bases not matched to a gene: 4. The CDR3 DNA sequence: TGTGCCAGCAGCTTAGAAGGGGGCTTGACAGATACGCAGTATTTT. Amino acids: CASSLEGGLTDTQYF.

This chain connects TRBV13 to TRBJ2-4; the D gene is possibly TRBD2 (5 bases). CDR1 PRHDT and CDR2 FYEKMQ come from the germline V gene (reference sequence). The CDR3 has 12 amino acids. With 4 bases removed from V and 9 bases from J, the gap between germline ends came to 10 bases. The CDR3 sequence is CASSSREGIQYF. The DNA of the CDR3 is TGTGCCAGCAGCTCCAGAGAGGGCATTCAGTACTTC.

The chain has TRBV19 and TRBJ1-5; maybe TRBD1 (6 bases). Germline CDR1 is LNHDA and CDR2 is SQIVND (reference sequence). V was pared by 7 bases and J by 5 bases, with 15 bases between. The CDR3 is made up of 14 amino acids. This CDR3 is CASTRDRFYQPQHF. The CDR3 DNA follows: TGTGCCAGTACCAGAGACAGGTTCTATCAGCCCCAGCATTTT.

This sequence joins TRBV21-1 and TRBJ1-5. TRBV21-1 counts as a pseudogene. This CDR3 spans 16 amino acids. The DNA for the CDR3 is TGTGCCAGCAGCGTCCGACAAGAGGGGAGCAATCAGCCCCAGCATTTT. This translates into CASSVRQEGSNQPQHF.

CDR3 amino acids: CASSRQGGPSYEQYF. CDR3 DNA sequence: TGTGCCAGCAGTCGACAGGGAGGTCCATCCTACGAGCAGTACTTC. V is TRBV2 and J is TRBJ2-7; possible D gene TRBD1, 7 bases. Germline CDR1 reads SNHLY; CDR2 reads FYNNEI. CDR3 length: 15 residues. Trimming took off 5 bases at V and 1 base at J, with 15 bases between the two ends.

The chain has TRBV5-1 and TRBJ2-5; 14 nucleotides match TRBD2. The germline gives CDR1 SGHRS, CDR2 YFSETQ. CDR3 size: 17 residues. The trim removed 4 bases at V and 5 bases at J, leaving 10 bases unmatched. In nucleotides, the CDR3 is TGCGCCAGCAGCCTAGGGACTAGCGGGAGACTAAGGGAGACCCAGTACTTC. Its translation: CASSLGTSGRLRETQYF.